This record looks at one T cell receptor (beta chain) sequence and its context. Between the trimmed V and J ends, which lost 1 base and 4 bases, there was a span of 11 bases. This CDR3 region has 14 residues. Germline CDR1 SEHNR, CDR2 FQNEAQ (reference sequence). The sample is drawn from a study of cytomegalovirus exposure and HLA in healthy donors. Amplification used 60 Vbeta primers and 13 Jbeta primers. Some clones are missing from TCRdb's copy, which holds only in-frame ones; the method was immunoSEQ multiplex PCR. Seen here are over 150,000 clones, roughly 80% observed once, and the top ten hold 3.5% to 5.5%.

The specimen sequenced was PBMCs. The clonotype was recovered from a man between 35 and 55 years old in good health and CMV-seronegative. V gene TRBV7-9 combines with J gene TRBJ2-7; D possibly corresponds to TRBD1 (5 bases). The CDR3 region is CASSLELTGYEQYF. In DNA, the CDR3 is TGTGCCAGCAGCTTAGAATTAACAGGTTACGAGCAGTACTTC.